These 7 T cell receptor beta chains came from one sample sequenced in a study of OX40 agonist ivuxolimab in advanced cancers. Profiled with immunoSEQ multiplex PCR; TCRdb holds only in-frame clones, not every one. The sample consists of under 35,000 clones, more than 70% of them appearing once. Specimen: CD4+ or CD8+ T cells sorted from blood, collected in a trial of the OX40 agonist ivuxolimab. Source of these receptors: an adult with an advanced solid tumor such as melanoma, head and neck, liver or kidney cancer.

V gene TRBV14 combines with J gene TRBJ1-1; TRBD1 aligns across 7 bases. The CDR3 length is 16 residues. Germline trimming cut 3 bases from V and 3 bases from J; bases unmatched to any gene: 10. Germline loops: CDR1 SGHDN, CDR2 FVKESK. The CDR3 bases are TGTGCCAGCAGCCATTTGACAGGGAGAAGGGACACTGAAGCTTTCTTT. Protein product: CASSHLTGRRDTEAFF.

This clone was seen only once. The rearrangement joins TRBV5-1 to TRBJ2-7; possibly TRBD1 or TRBD2 for D (5 bases each). Germline assignment: CDR1 SGHRS and CDR2 YFSETQ. The CDR3 totals 14 residues. The ends were cut back, 4 bases at V and 1 base at J, with 12 bases in the middle. The CDR3 DNA reads TGCGCCAGCAGCCAAGGGACGGTATCCTACGAGCAGTACTTC. Translated: CASSQGTVSYEQYF.

The V call is TRBV6-6, the J call TRBJ2-7; no reliable D call. Germline V gene sequence: CDR1 MNHNY, CDR2 SVGAGI (reference sequence). V gave up 2 bases and J gave up 0 bases, with 11 bases separating them. The CDR3 covers 15 residues. The CDR3 nucleotides read TGTGCCAGCAGTTACGGGCCGCAGGCCTCCTACGAGCAGTACTTC. Encoded protein: CASSYGPQASYEQYF.

The V gene is TRBV6-1, the J gene TRBJ1-4; 9 bases match TRBD1. The CDR3 runs to 15 residues. V shed 4 bases, J shed 5 bases, and the junction held 5 bases outside the gene matches. Germline V gene data show CDR1 as MNHNS and CDR2 as SASEGT. The CDR3 bases are TGTGCCAGCAGTGTCCACAGGGGGCAGAATGAAAAACTGTTTTTT. Translating gives CASSVHRGQNEKLFF.

This clone was seen a handful of times. The gene calls are TRBV9 and TRBJ2-5; D is possibly TRBD1 or TRBD2 (7 bases each). The CDR3 contains 17 residues. Trimming shortened V by 4 bases and J by 4 bases, and 23 bases separated the two germline ends. Germline-derived CDR1 and CDR2 are SGDLS and YYNGEE. The CDR3 nucleotides read TGTGCCAGCAGCCTTGAGGGGGCTAGCTGGGGGGGAGAGACCCAGTACTTC. It specifies CASSLEGASWGGETQYF.

This clone has only one observation. CDR3 in amino acids: CASSFNGNYGYTF. DNA for the CDR3: TGTGCCAGCAGCTTTAACGGAAACTATGGCTACACCTTC. This chain joins TRBV7-9 and TRBJ1-2; no reliable D call. Trimming cost V 3 bases and J 2 bases, with 7 bases left between them. Germline lookup yields CDR1 SEHNR and CDR2 FQNEAQ (reference sequence). The CDR3 runs 13 residues.

Regarding this clone: At one end the junction does not follow the germline gene, possibly because of a read error. The CDR3 DNA reads as TGTGCCAGCACCGGACCTAACGAAAAACTGTTTTTT. It translates to CASTGPNEKLFF. The chain recombines TRBV28 with TRBJ1-4, with D unclear. Germline values: CDR1 MDHEN, CDR2 SYDVKM. This CDR3 has 12 amino acids.